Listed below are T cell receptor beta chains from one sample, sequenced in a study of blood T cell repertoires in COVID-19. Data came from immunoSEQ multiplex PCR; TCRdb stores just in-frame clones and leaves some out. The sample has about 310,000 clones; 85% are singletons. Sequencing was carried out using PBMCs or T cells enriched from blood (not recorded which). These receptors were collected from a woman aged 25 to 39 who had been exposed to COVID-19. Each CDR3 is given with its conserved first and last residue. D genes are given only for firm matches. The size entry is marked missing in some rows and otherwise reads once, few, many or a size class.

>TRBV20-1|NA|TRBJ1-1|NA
TGCAGTGCTATCGACACTGAAGCTTTCTTT
CSAIDTEAFF
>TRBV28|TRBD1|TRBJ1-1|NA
TGTGCCAGCAGTCCAGGACAGGGGGCGCGGAACACTGAAGCTTTCTTT
CASSPGQGARNTEAFF
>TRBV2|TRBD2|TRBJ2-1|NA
TGTGCCAGCAGTGAACGCGGGGGAGGGCCATACAATGAGCAGTTCTTC
CASSERGGGPYNEQFF
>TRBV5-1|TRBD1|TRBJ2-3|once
TGCGCCAGCAGCTTAGTAGTAGGGGGCAGCACAGATACGCAGTATTTT
CASSLVVGGSTDTQYF
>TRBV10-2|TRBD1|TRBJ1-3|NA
TGCGCCAGCATCCCGACAGGGTCCTCTGGAAACACCATATATTTT
CASIPTGSSGNTIYF
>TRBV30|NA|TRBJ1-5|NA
TGTGCCTGGAGTGTACAGAATAGCAATCAGCCCCAGCATTTT
CAWSVQNSNQPQHF
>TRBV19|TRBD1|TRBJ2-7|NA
TGTGCCAGTACCCCGGGACAGGGTAACTCCTACGAGCAGTACTTC
CASTPGQGNSYEQYF
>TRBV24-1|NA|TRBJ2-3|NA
TGTGCCACCGGGGGCCCTGAGGTAGATACGCAGTATTTT
CATGGPEVDTQYF
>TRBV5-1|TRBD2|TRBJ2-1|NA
TGCGCCAGCAGCTTGGGCGGGACTAGCGGGTTAAGTGAGCAGTTCTTC
CASSLGGTSGLSEQFF
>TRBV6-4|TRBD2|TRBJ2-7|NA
TGTGCCAGCAGTCCCGTAGCGGGAGGCCAGAGCGAGCAGTACTTC
CASSPVAGGQSEQYF
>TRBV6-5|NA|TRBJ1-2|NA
TGTGCCAGCAGTTGGGTCCGGGGGGTTAACTATGGCTACACCTTC
CASSWVRGVNYGYTF
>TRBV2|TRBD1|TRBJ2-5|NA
TGTGCCAGCATAAGGGACAGGATGCAAGAGACCCAGTACTTC
CASIRDRMQETQYF
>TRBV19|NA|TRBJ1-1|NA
TGTGCCAGTAGTAGATTGACAGGACAAAACGCTGAAGCTTTCTTT
CASSRLTGQNAEAFF
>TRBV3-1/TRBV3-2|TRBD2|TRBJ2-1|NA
TGTGCCAGCAGCCCGACTGGGAGGACTAGCGGGGTTTACAATGAGCAGTTCTTC
CASSPTGRTSGVYNEQFF
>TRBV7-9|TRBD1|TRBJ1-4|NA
TGTGCCAGCAGCTTATCAGGGGGCCCAACTAATGAAAAACTGTTTTTT
CASSLSGGPTNEKLFF
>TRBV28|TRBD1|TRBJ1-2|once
TGTGCCGCAGCAGTTGGAGGACAGGGTACCGGCTACACCTTC
CAAAVGGQGTGYTF
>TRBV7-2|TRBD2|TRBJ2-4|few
TGTGCCAGCAGCTTAAACCTAGCGGGGGGACCACAAAACATTCAGTACTTC
CASSLNLAGGPQNIQYF
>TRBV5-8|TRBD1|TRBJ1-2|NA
TGTGCCAGCAGCAGAGGACAGGGCCCCTATGGCTACACCTTC
CASSRGQGPYGYTF
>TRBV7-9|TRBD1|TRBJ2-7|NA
TGTGCCGTTCCTTCAAAAAGGGGGCGCAACGAGCAGTACTTC
CAVPSKRGRNEQYF
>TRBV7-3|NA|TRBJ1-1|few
TGTGCCAGCAGCTTATTTGACAGTAAGCTTGTAGTAGCTTTCTTT
CASSLFDSKLVVAFF
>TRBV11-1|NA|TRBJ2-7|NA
TGTGCCAGCAGCTCCCACCCTGCCAGGGTAGACTACGAGCAGTACTTC
CASSSHPARVDYEQYF
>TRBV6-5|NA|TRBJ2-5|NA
TGTGCCAGCATTCGGGGGGCCCAACAAGAGACCCAGTACTTC
CASIRGAQQETQYF
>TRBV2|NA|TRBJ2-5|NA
TGTGCCAGCAGAGCGTCGGGGGCCCAGTACTTC
CASRASGAQYF